This T cell receptor (beta chain) emerged from a study of blood T cells in healthy people across ages (dated by TCRdb to about 2015). Broadly, across the study: In model experiments, template switching captured about one uniquely barcoded TCR beta cDNA molecule for every two T cells. Using deep sequencing normalized with unique cDNA molecular identifiers, the study measured how TCR beta repertoire diversity changes with age. To avoid experimental bias, donors of different ages were spread randomly across the sequencing lanes. The donors were divided into four age groups: young (average about 15 years), middle-aged (around 41), aged (approximately 64) and long-lived (82). The study analyzed two additional independent replicas of 1 million unique cDNA reads from the same blood draw for two donors, one aged 18 to 30 and one aged 80 or older. Paper-wide results and their limitations: Observed TCR beta diversity correlated strongly with the percentage of naive T cells measured by flow cytometry. Because donor CMV infection status was unknown, age-related changes in expanded clonotypes were potentially confounded. Observed TCR beta diversity per million T cells fell roughly linearly with age, and a significant reduction was already apparent by age around 39. Total diversity estimates from one million sequenced T cells were considered lower bounds and underestimates. Compared with the aged group, more naive CD4+ T cells, fewer expanded clones and increased TCR diversity were shown by the long-lived group, suggesting age selection. Bulk unsorted PBMC profiling prevented conclusive comparison of naive and antigen-experienced compartments.

V is reduced by 3 bases and J by 6 bases, leaving a spacing of 12 bases between them. Reading the germline V gene (reference sequence) gives CDR1 DFQATT and CDR2 SNEGSKA. Its CDR3 holds 13 amino acids, cysteine through phenylalanine. Of the read, only the CDR3 DNA is kept; its 39 bases are in frame from base 1. Donors were around 37 systemically healthy Caucasian individuals from Russia aged roughly 6 to 90 years. Ten milliliters of peripheral blood were drawn from each donor into EDTA-treated Vacutainer tubes. PBMCs were isolated by Ficoll-Paque density-gradient centrifugation, with at least 6.5 million obtained per sample. Trizol reagent was used to extract total RNA from PBMCs, with at least 5.5 micrograms per sample. For every donor, flow cytometry on a PBMC aliquot measured the percentage of naive CD45RAhigh/CD27high T cells. The method was 5' RACE. Sequencing instrument: Illumina HiSeq 2500. A second PCR of about 7 to 12 cycles was performed with a sample-barcoded 5' primer and a J-beta primer mix. Each TCR beta cDNA molecule received a unique molecular identifier from a template-switch 5' adaptor carrying 12 random nucleotides. Each sample yielded at least 3 million CDR3-containing paired-end reads. The Mint cDNA synthesis kit, primed by a TRBC-specific oligonucleotide, was used to synthesize first-strand cDNA from all RNA. After uracil-DNA glycosylase treatment, a first 18-cycle PCR used universal primers M1SS and BC2_uni_R on all cDNA. On the study's bioinformatics: For normalization, 1 million high-quality reads were randomly selected from each sample, with every read carrying a distinct molecular identifier. Instead of being binned into consensus sequences, reads that shared molecular identifiers were thrown out. MiTCR, set to a Q25 quality threshold and the strictest error-elimination algorithm, was used for CDR3 identification, clonotype clustering and error correction. A nonparametric unseen species model with Euler transformation was used to estimate a lower bound on total TCR beta diversity. The public reads were quality trimmed at Q25 with fastp and then assembled into clones with MiXCR by TCRdb, keeping productive beta chains. Every entry covers one CDR3 protein and lists the most common genes and DNA from its rows. What appears here as the V and J calls and clone size reflects TCRdb's work, not the paper's. The sample table records 650,000 or so distinct CDR3 sequences; over 40% of these occur just once. The ten top clones hold approximately 13% of the sample.

Remarks on this clonotype: What antigen it recognizes has not been identified. There are no base qualities to consult, and no much larger clone falls within one base.

Sequencing was done on a sample of blood. This chain joins TRBV20-1 to TRBJ2-1; TRBD2 is perhaps the D gene, given 5 matching bases. This receptor was obtained from a woman aged 80 or over in good health. DNA sequence: TGCAGTGCTAGTACGGGGATCGGCAATGAGCAGTTCTTC. It encodes CSASTGIGNEQFF.